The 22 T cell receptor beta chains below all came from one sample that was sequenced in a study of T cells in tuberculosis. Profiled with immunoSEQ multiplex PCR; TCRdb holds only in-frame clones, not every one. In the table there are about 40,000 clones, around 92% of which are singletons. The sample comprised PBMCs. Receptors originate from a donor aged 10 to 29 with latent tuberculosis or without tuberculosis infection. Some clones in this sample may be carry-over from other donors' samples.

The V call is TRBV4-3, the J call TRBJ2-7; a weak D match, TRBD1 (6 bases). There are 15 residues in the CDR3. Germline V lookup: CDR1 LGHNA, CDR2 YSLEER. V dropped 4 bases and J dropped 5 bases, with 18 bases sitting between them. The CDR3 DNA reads TGCGCCAGCAGCCGATCTTCGACAGGTCCTAACGAGCAGTACTTC. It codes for CASSRSSTGPNEQYF.

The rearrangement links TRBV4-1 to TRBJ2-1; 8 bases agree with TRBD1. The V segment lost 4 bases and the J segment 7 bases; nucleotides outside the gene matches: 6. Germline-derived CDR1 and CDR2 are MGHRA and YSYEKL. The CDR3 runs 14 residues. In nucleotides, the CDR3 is TGCGCCAGCAGCCCGGACAGGGTTGGGAATGAGCAGTTCTTC. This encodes CASSPDRVGNEQFF.

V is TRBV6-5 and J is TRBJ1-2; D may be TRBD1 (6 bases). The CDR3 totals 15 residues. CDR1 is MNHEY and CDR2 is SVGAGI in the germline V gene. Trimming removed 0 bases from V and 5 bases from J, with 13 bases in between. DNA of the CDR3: TGTGCCAGCAGTTACTCAAGGACAGCGACATATGGCTACACCTTC. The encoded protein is CASSYSRTATYGYTF.

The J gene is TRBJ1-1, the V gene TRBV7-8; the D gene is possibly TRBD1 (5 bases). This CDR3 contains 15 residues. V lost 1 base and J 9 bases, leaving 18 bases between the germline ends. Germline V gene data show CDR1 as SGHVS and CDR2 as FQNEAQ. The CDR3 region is CASSLGDRPEGKAFF. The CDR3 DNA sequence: TGTGCCAGCAGCTTAGGTGACAGACCCGAAGGAAAAGCTTTCTTT.

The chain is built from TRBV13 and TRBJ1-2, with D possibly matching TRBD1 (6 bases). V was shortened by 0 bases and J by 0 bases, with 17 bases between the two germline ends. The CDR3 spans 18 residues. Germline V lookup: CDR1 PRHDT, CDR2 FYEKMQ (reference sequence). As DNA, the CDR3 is TGTGCCAGCAGCTTAGGACCGACAGGACCACTAGCTAACTATGGCTACACCTTC. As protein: CASSLGPTGPLANYGYTF. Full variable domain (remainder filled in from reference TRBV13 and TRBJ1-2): AAGVIQSPRHLIKEKRETATLKCYPIPRHDTVYWYQQGPGQDPQFLISFYEKMQSDKGSIPDRFSAQQFSDYHSELNMSSLELGDSALYFCASSLGPTGPLANYGYTFGSGTRLTVV.

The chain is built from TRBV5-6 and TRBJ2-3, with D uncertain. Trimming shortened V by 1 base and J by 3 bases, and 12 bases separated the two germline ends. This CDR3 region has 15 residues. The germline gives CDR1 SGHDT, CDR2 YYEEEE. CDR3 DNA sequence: TGTGCCAGCAGCTTGTCTGCTGGAGAGACAGATACGCAGTATTTT. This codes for CASSLSAGETDTQYF.

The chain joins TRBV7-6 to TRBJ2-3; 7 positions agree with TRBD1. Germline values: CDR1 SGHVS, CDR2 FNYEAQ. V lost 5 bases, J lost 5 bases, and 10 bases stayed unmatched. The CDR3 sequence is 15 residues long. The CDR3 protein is CASSTGDRTQDTQYF. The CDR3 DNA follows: TGTGCCAGCAGCACCGGGGACAGAACCCAAGATACGCAGTATTTT.

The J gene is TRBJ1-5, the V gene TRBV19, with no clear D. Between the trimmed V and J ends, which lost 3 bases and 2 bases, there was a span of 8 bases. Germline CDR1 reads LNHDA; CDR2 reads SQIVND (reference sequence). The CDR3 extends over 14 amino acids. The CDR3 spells CASSIARGNQPQHF. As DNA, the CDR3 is TGTGCCAGTAGTATCGCTCGCGGCAATCAGCCCCAGCATTTT.

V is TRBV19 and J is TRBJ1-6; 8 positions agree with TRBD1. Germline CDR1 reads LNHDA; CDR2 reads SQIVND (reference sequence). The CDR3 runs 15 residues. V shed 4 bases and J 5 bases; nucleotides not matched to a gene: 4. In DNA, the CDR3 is TGTGCCAGTAGTACCCAGGGGGCAAATAATTCACCCCTCCACTTT. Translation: CASSTQGANNSPLHF.

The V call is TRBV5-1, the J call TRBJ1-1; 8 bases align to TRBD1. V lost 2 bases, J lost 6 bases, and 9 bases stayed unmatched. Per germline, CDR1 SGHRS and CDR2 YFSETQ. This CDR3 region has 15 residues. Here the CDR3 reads CASSFSGGGFAEAFF. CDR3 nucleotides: TGCGCCAGCAGCTTTTCAGGGGGCGGTTTCGCTGAAGCTTTCTTT.

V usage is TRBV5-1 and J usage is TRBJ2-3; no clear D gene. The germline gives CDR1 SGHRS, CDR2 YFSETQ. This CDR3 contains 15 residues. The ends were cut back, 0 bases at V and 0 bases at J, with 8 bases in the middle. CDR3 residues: CASSLAFSSTDTQYF. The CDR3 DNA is TGCGCCAGCAGCTTGGCCTTTTCGAGCACAGATACGCAGTATTTT.

CDR3 DNA sequence: TGTGCCAGCACGGCGGCATTCTCCTATAATTCACCCCTCCACTTT. Translating it yields CASTAAFSYNSPLHF. The chain joins TRBV18 to TRBJ1-6; D remains unclear. V lost 8 bases to trimming and J lost 0 bases, with 11 bases between them. This CDR3 is 15 amino acids long. CDR1 is KGHSH, CDR2 LQKENI, per germline. The whole variable domain, filled in from reference TRBV18 and TRBJ1-6, reads NAGVMQNPRHLVRRRGQEARLRCSPMKGHSHVYWYRQLPEEGLKFMVYLQKENIIDESGMPKERFSAEFPKEGPSILRIQQVVRGDSAAYFCASTAAFSYNSPLHFGNGTRLTVT.

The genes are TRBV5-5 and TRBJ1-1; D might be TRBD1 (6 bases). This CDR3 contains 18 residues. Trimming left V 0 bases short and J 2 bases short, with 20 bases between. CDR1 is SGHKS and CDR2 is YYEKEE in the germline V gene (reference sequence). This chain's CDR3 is CASSLVRRAGDTNTEAFF. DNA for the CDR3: TGTGCCAGCAGCTTGGTCCGTCGGGCAGGGGACACTAACACTGAAGCTTTCTTT. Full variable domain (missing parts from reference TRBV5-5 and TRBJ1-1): DAGVTQSPTHLIKTRGQQVTLRCSPISGHKSVSWYQQVLGQGPQFIFQYYEKEERGRGNFPDRFSARQFPNYSSELNVNALLLGDSALYLCASSLVRRAGDTNTEAFFGQGTRLTVV.

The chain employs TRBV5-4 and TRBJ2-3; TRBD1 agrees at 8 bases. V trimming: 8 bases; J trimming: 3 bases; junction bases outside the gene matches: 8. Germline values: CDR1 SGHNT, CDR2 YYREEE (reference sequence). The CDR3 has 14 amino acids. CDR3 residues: CASSVQGATDTQYF. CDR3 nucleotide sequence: TGTGCCAGTAGCGTGCAGGGGGCGACAGATACGCAGTATTTT.

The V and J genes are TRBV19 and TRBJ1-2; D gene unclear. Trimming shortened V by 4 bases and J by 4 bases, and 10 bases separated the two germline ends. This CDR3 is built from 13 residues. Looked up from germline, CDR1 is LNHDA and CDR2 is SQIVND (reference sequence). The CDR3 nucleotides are TGTGCCAGTAGTAAAGACCAATCCTATGGCTACACCTTC. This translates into CASSKDQSYGYTF.

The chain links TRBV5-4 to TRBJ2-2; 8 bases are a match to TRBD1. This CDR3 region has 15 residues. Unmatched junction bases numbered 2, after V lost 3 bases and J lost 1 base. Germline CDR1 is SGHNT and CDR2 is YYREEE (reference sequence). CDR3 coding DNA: TGTGCCAGCAGCTATGACAGGGGGAACACCGGGGAGCTGTTTTTT. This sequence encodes CASSYDRGNTGELFF.

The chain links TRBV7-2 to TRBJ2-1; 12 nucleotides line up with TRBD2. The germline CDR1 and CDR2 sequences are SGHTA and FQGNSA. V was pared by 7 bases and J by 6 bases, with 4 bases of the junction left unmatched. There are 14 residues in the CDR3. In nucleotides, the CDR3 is TGTGCCAGCAACGGACTAGCGGGGTTCAATGAGCAGTTCTTC. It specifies CASNGLAGFNEQFF. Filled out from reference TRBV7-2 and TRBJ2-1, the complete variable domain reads GAGVSQSPSNKVTEKGKDVELRCDPISGHTALYWYRQSLGQGLEFLIYFQGNSAPDKSGLPSDRFSAERTGGSVSTLTIQRTQQEDSAVYLCASNGLAGFNEQFFGPGTRLTVL.

In nucleotides, the CDR3 is TGTGCCAGCGCGGACAGGGGCGATCAGCCCCAGCATTTT. Amino acid sequence: CASADRGDQPQHF. The chain couples TRBV18 to TRBJ1-5; 9 nucleotides line up with TRBD1. CDR3 size: 13 residues. V dropped 8 bases and J dropped 5; count of bases not matched to a gene: 4. From germline, CDR1 is KGHSH and CDR2 LQKENI.

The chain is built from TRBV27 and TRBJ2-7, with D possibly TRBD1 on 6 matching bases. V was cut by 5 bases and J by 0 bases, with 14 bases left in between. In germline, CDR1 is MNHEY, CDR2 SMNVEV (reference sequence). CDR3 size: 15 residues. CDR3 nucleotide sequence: TGTGCCAGCAGTAGAACAGGGATGAGCTCCTACGAGCAGTACGTC. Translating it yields CASSRTGMSSYEQYV.

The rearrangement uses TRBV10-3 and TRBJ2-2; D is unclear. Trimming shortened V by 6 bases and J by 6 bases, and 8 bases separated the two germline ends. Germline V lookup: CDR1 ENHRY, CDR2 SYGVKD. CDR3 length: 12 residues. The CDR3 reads CAISTSSGELFF. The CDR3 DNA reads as TGTGCCATCAGCACATCGTCCGGGGAGCTGTTTTTT.

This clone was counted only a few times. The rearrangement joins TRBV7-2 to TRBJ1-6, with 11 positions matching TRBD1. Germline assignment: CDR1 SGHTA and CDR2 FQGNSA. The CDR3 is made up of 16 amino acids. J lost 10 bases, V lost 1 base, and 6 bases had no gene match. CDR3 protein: CASSLEYGTGGSPLHF. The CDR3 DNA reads TGTGCCAGCAGCTTAGAGTATGGGACAGGGGGGTCACCCCTCCACTTT.

The CDR3 loop is CASSSQGTSNTEAFF. CDR3 nucleotide sequence: TGTGCCAGCAGCTCGCAAGGGACATCTAACACTGAAGCTTTCTTT. The rearrangement links TRBV7-9 to TRBJ1-1; possible D gene TRBD1, 6 bases. The CDR3 loop spans 15 amino acids. The V end was cut by 4 bases, the J end by 2 bases, with 14 bases between. Germline V gives CDR1 SEHNR, CDR2 FQNEAQ (reference sequence).